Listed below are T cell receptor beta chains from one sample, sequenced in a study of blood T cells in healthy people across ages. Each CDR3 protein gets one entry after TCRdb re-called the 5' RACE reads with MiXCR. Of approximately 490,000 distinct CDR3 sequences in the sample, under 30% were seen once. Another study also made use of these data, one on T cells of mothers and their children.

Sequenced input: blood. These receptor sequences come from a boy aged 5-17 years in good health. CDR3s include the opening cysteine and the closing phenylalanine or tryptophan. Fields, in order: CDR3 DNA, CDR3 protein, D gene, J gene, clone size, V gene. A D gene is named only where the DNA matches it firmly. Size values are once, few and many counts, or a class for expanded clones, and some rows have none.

DNA: TGCAGTGCTAGTCTCGGGATAGGGGAAGAGACCCAGTACTTC
CDR3: CSASLGIGEETQYF
D: .
J: TRBJ2-5
size: few
V: TRBV20-1

DNA: TGCAGCGTTGAAGGCCCTCCCTGGTTCTTC
CDR3: CSVEGPPWFF
D: .
J: TRBJ2-5
size: few
V: TRBV29-1

DNA: TGTGCCAGCACCTACTCCGGGACAGGGTTGTATGAGCAGTACTTC
CDR3: CASTYSGTGLYEQYF
D: TRBD1
J: TRBJ2-5
size: .
V: TRBV6-2/TRBV6-3

DNA: TGCAGTGCTAGACCGCACGGGAGCCTCTACGAGCAGTACTTC
CDR3: CSARPHGSLYEQYF
D: .
J: TRBJ2-7
size: .
V: TRBV20-1

DNA: TGTGCCAGCAGATCCCGACCGCTGAGCTCTGGGGCCAACGTCCTGACTTTC
CDR3: CASRSRPLSSGANVLTF
D: .
J: TRBJ2-6
size: .
V: TRBV28

DNA: TGTGCCAGCAGCCCCCGACAGGCTCCGCTACTGAACACTGAAGCTTTCTTT
CDR3: CASSPRQAPLLNTEAFF
D: .
J: TRBJ1-1
size: few
V: TRBV7-9

DNA: TGCGCCAGCAGCAGCCTACTAGCGGGGGGACGGCACAATGAGCAGTTCTTC
CDR3: CASSSLLAGGRHNEQFF
D: TRBD2
J: TRBJ2-1
size: .
V: TRBV5-1

DNA: TGTGCCAGCAGCTCCAGACTAGCCTCAAACATTCAGTACTTC
CDR3: CASSSRLASNIQYF
D: TRBD2
J: TRBJ2-4
size: few
V: TRBV11-2

DNA: TGTGCCAGCAGCTTATGGGGGCGGGGGGATACGCAGTATTTT
CDR3: CASSLWGRGDTQYF
D: .
J: TRBJ2-3
size: .
V: TRBV7-2

DNA: TGTGCCAGCAGCCAAACCCCCATGACAGGCGCCGGGGAGCTGTTTTTT
CDR3: CASSQTPMTGAGELFF
D: .
J: TRBJ2-2
size: .
V: TRBV7-2

DNA: TGCGCCAGCAGCTTGGATATAGGGGGCGGCTATGGCTACACCTTC
CDR3: CASSLDIGGGYGYTF
D: TRBD1
J: TRBJ1-2
size: .
V: TRBV5-1

DNA: TGTGCCAGCAACGTACAGGGACCCGGGCGTGATGAGCAGTTCTTC
CDR3: CASNVQGPGRDEQFF
D: .
J: TRBJ2-1
size: few
V: TRBV6-1

DNA: TGCGCCAGCAGCTTGGCCCCGTTGTCTGTTTACAATGAGCAGTTCTTC
CDR3: CASSLAPLSVYNEQFF
D: .
J: TRBJ2-1
size: few
V: TRBV5-1

DNA: TGCAGCGTTGAAGATCGATTTCGGGGGGCAGTGGAGACCCAGTACTTC
CDR3: CSVEDRFRGAVETQYF
D: .
J: TRBJ2-5
size: few
V: TRBV29-1

DNA: TGTGCCAGCTCGGCCGGGGGCTCCTACGAGCAGTACTTC
CDR3: CASSAGGSYEQYF
D: .
J: TRBJ2-7
size: .
V: TRBV18

DNA: TGCGCCAGCAGCTCAGACAGGATCGGGGACGAGCAGTACTTC
CDR3: CASSSDRIGDEQYF
D: .
J: TRBJ2-7
size: .
V: TRBV5-1

DNA: TGTGCCAGCACCCAATTCTTTCGCCCTCAGCGCTCCTACGAGCAGTACTTC
CDR3: CASTQFFRPQRSYEQYF
D: .
J: TRBJ2-7
size: .
V: TRBV13

DNA: TGTGCCAGCAGTTTAATCTGGGAAGGTACCTACGAGCAGTACTTC
CDR3: CASSLIWEGTYEQYF
D: .
J: TRBJ2-7
size: .
V: TRBV28

DNA: TGTGCCAGCAGTTTATCAGAGCGGGGTGAATACGAGCAGTACTTC
CDR3: CASSLSERGEYEQYF
D: TRBD2
J: TRBJ2-7
size: few
V: TRBV28

DNA: TGTGCCAGCAGTTTATCGATCGGGGGCCACTATGGCTGCACCTTC
CDR3: CASSLSIGGHYGCTF
D: .
J: TRBJ1-2
size: .
V: TRBV27